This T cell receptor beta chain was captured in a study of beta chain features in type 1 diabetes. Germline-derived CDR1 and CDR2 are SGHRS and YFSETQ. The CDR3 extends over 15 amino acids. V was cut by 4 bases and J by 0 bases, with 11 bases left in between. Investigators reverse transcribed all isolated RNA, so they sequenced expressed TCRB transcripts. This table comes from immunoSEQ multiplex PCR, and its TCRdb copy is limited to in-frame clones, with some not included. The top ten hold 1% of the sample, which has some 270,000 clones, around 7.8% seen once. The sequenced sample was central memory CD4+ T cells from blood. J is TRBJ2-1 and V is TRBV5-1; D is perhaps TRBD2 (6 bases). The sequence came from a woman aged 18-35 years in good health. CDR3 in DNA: TGCGCCAGCAGCCCCGGGGGAAGCTCCTACAATGAGCAGTTCTTC. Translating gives CASSPGGSSYNEQFF.